One and the same sample provided the 4 T cell receptor beta chains below, sequenced in a study of shared clonotypes between healthy human individuals. The data were produced by immunoSEQ multiplex PCR, yet TCRdb's version contains in-frame clones alone and is incomplete. Among 550,000 to 600,000 clones listed, around three quarters were seen once. Specimen: PBMCs. These receptors were collected from a middle-aged woman in good health. Some clones in this sample may be carry-over from other donors' samples.

The rearrangement uses TRBV19 and TRBJ1-2; D gene uncertain. Germline-derived CDR1 and CDR2 are LNHDA and SQIVND (reference sequence). V was clipped by 5 bases and J by 2 bases, with 9 bases between them. The CDR3 covers 13 residues. The CDR3 DNA sequence: TGTGCCAGTAGTGAGGAGGGAAACTATGGCTACACCTTC. Its translation: CASSEEGNYGYTF.

V usage is TRBV2 and J usage is TRBJ1-2, with 7 bases that match TRBD1. Germline V CDR1 and CDR2: SNHLY, FYNNEI. This CDR3 is built from 14 residues. J was trimmed by 4 bases and V by 5 bases; bases with no gene match: 7. CDR3 DNA sequence: TGTGCCAGCAGTCGACAGGGTTGGGCCTATGGCTACACCTTC. Its translation is CASSRQGWAYGYTF.

CDR3 loop: CASSLLPGAAEAFF. CDR3 sequence (DNA): TGTGCCAGCAGCTTGCTTCCAGGGGCCGCTGAAGCTTTCTTT. The genes are TRBV5-4 and TRBJ1-1; tentative D call: TRBD1 (6 bases). There are 14 residues in the CDR3. Looked up from germline, CDR1 is SGHNT and CDR2 is YYREEE (reference sequence). Between the trimmed V and J ends, which lost 1 base and 6 bases, there was a span of 13 bases.

This rearrangement joins TRBV6-4 to TRBJ2-1; D perhaps matches TRBD2 (5 bases). The ends were cut back, 3 bases at V and 7 bases at J, with 16 bases in the middle. Germline-derived CDR1 and CDR2 are MRHNA and SNTAGT. The CDR3 covers 15 residues. The CDR3 DNA follows: TGTGCCAGCAGTGAGGCCAGCGGAGAGGTAAATGAGCAGTTCTTC. This encodes CASSEASGEVNEQFF.